Described below is a single T cell receptor (beta chain) sequence and its context. There are a few counts of this clonotype. What antigen it recognizes has not been identified. No much larger clone exists at a distance of one base, and base qualities are not known. The TCR beta CDR3 regions were amplified from RNA transcripts. The TCR CDR3 was subjected to a first round of RT-PCR using the HTBI primer set and the Qiagen OneStep RT-PCR kit. A second multiplex PCR round built the libraries, followed by size selection and purification. Sequencing of the libraries was done on an Illumina HiSeq2000 using paired-end 100 bp reads. The authors' pipeline ran thus. SOAPnuke was used to process the raw data, with reads discarded if the reads contained adapters or uncalled bases, had a mean Phred below 15, or lacked an exact constant-primer or identifier match. High-quality paired reads were merged with COPE v1.2.5, and unique nucleotide sequences were defined as clonotypes. MiTCR v1.1 was used to align clonotypes to the IMGT TRBV, TRBD and TRBJ reference segments. The analysis included only V-J combinations with a frequency above 0.0001, which together covered roughly 99% of the repertoires. The TCS score was defined as the ratio of F50 (clonal expansion) to E x V (chaos), calculated using BLOSUM62-based TCRdist between CDR3 peptides within each V-J. Welch's t-statistics and random forest reduced 500 to 650 V-J features to roughly 13, which were used in a naive Bayes classifier (R e1071). TCRdb applied fastp at Q25 and MiXCR to the public reads, then kept only in-frame beta chains. One record per CDR3 amino acid sequence lists the most common genes and DNA. These V and J calls originate from TCRdb's pipeline instead of the authors' own analysis. The sample yields 350,000 to 500,000 distinct CDR3 sequences; roughly 15% were counted once. The ten largest clones represent 5.3% of the sample.

Per the germline V gene, SQVTM is the CDR1 and ANQGSEA is the CDR2. From the cysteine up to the phenylalanine, the CDR3 has a length of 15 residues. Only the CDR3 region is kept as DNA, spanning 45 bases read in frame from base 1. Trimming costs V 4 bases and J 5 bases, and their ends lie 20 bases apart. The sample belongs to a study of T cells in Graves' hyperthyroidism and ophthalmopathy (dated 2019 in TCRdb). Regarding the complete study: Peripheral blood samples were taken at the time of initial diagnosis, prior to any treatment. In addition, the study compared T-cell repertoires in thyroid tissue and in blood from roughly six Graves' hyperthyroidism patients. Prospective prediction of ophthalmopathy was tested in an independent validation cohort of under 20 hyperthyroidism patients and 17 patients who later progressed to ophthalmopathy. For training and testing, the 100 or so patients in the discovery cohort were randomly divided in a 7:3 ratio. To identify distinguishing TCR V-J signatures, a discovery cohort of around 100 patients was used, comprising 40 to 45 with Graves' ophthalmopathy and 57 with stable Graves' hyperthyroidism. TCR Vbeta CDR3 sequencing of roughly 140 peripheral blood samples (fewer than 45 ophthalmopathy, 70 to 85 hyperthyroidism and roughly 17 progressor patients) is reported in the paper. Following sampling, methimazole starting at 30 mg daily was given to hyperthyroidism patients, and high-dose intravenous methylprednisolone was given to ophthalmopathy patients.

General conclusions and limits of the study: In validation, the model predicted progression to ophthalmopathy a median of roughly six months before onset, with 70% to 71% sensitivity and 72.22% specificity. Most expanded thyroid clonotypes (frequency above 0.001) were also detected in blood, suggesting blood repertoires may reflect thyroid immune responses. In cross-validation, a model built on a 13 V-J signature told ophthalmopathy apart from stable hyperthyroidism with under 90% sensitivity and approximately 84% specificity, and in testing the same model reached 80%/75%. Sample size was not statistically predetermined, and blinding of investigators to group allocation was not performed.

A patient counted as having stable Graves' hyperthyroidism if no progression to ophthalmopathy occurred over 18 months of follow-up. Hyperthyroidism patients were newly diagnosed, had a disease duration of under 2 months, and were aged 18 to 65 years. Patients with uncontrolled infections, other autoimmune diseases, pregnancy or lactation were excluded. Diagnoses relied on clinical symptoms, serum thyroxine and TRAb, thyroid ultrasound and orbital computed tomography. Ficoll-Paque density gradient centrifugation was used to isolate PBMCs from 9.5 to 10 ml of fresh peripheral blood. Trizol reagent was used to extract total RNA, and RNA quality was then checked on an Agilent 2100 Bioanalyzer.

This clonotype was obtained from a woman aged 18-35 years with Graves' hyperthyroidism. Here the chain combines TRBV29-1 and TRBJ2-5; possibly the D gene is TRBD1, per 6 matching bases. The sample consisted of blood. The CDR3 region: CSVGGMDSPRETQYF. The DNA sequence is given as TGCAGCGTTGGCGGTATGGACAGCCCCCGGGAGACCCAGTACTTC.